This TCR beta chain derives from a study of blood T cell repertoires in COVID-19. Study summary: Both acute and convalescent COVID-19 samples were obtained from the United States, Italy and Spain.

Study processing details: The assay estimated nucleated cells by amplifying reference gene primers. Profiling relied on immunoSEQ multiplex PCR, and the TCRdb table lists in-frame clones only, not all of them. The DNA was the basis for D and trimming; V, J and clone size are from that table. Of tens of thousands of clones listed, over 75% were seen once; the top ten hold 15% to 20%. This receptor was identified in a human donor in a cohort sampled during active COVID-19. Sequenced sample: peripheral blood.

CDR3 in DNA: TGTGCCCTAACCGGGACAGGGGTCAATGAGCAGTTCTTC. Its protein is CALTGTGVNEQFF. This chain connects TRBV7-9 to TRBJ2-1, with 10 bases that match TRBD1. J gave up 6 bases and V 11 bases, and 7 bases lay outside the gene matches. Looked up from germline, CDR1 is SEHNR and CDR2 is FQNEAQ (reference sequence). This CDR3 comprises 13 residues. The variable domain in full, completed from reference TRBV7-9 and TRBJ2-1, reads DTGVSQNPRHKITKRGQNVTFRCDPISEHNRLYWYRQTLGQGPEFLTYFQNEAQLEKSRLLSDRFSAERPKGSFSTLEIQRTEQGDSAMYLCALTGTGVNEQFFGPGTRLTVL.